The next 31 T cell receptor beta chains were all read from a single sample in a study of shared clonotypes between healthy human individuals. Only in-frame clones appear in the TCRdb table, and some are missing; sequencing was by immunoSEQ multiplex PCR. The table records 2 million to 2.5 million clones, approximately 96% of them present only once. Sequenced input: naive CD4+ T cells sorted from blood. The subset: CD45RA+ positively selected. The origin of the receptors is a man aged 18 to 35 in good health.

This clone was detected only once. V usage is TRBV11-2 and J usage is TRBJ2-7; 9 bases agree with TRBD2. The CDR3 loop spans 16 amino acids. Per the germline V gene, CDR1 is SGHAT and CDR2 is FQNNGV. With V trimmed by 0 bases and J by 2 bases, 5 bases remained unmatched. This CDR3 is CASSLDGGRATYEQYF. CDR3 coding DNA: TGTGCCAGCAGCTTAGACGGCGGGAGGGCTACCTACGAGCAGTACTTC.

As concerns this clone: Other DNA sequences in the sample encode the same CDR3. This chain joins TRBV6-6 and TRBJ2-3, with a possible D match to TRBD1 (5 bases). The CDR3 extends over 13 amino acids. V was pared by 2 bases and J by 3 bases, with 6 bases between. Germline CDR1 is MNHNY and CDR2 is SVGAGI (reference sequence). This chain's CDR3 is CASSYRGTDTQYF. The CDR3 DNA sequence: TGTGCCAGCAGTTACAGGGGAACAGATACGCAGTATTTT.

J is TRBJ2-7 and V is TRBV6-4; no reliable D call. Germline CDR1 reads MRHNA; CDR2 reads SNTAGT. With 5 bases removed from V and 12 bases from J, the gap between germline ends came to 20 bases. The CDR3 runs 13 residues. CDR3 DNA: TGTGCCAGCAGTTCCAAATCAGGTCTTCCCCTGTACTTC. As protein: CASSSKSGLPLYF.

The V gene is TRBV6-5, the J gene TRBJ2-3; tentative D call: TRBD2 (5 bases). Germline V CDR1 and CDR2: MNHEY, SVGAGI. Trimming stripped 6 bases from V and 4 bases from J, with 11 bases between. The CDR3 runs to 13 residues. In DNA form, the CDR3 reads TGTGCCAGCAGCAAGGCGGGTGCAGATACGCAGTATTTT. As protein: CASSKAGADTQYF.

The V call is TRBV7-2, the J call TRBJ1-2; tentatively, D is TRBD1 (5 bases). From germline, CDR1 is SGHTA and CDR2 FQGNSA. This CDR3 spans 13 amino acids. Between the trimmed V and J ends, which lost 4 bases and 5 bases, there was a span of 11 bases. The CDR3 protein is CASSSYGTYGYTF. CDR3 DNA sequence: TGTGCCAGCAGCTCCTACGGGACTTATGGCTACACCTTC.

The chain uses TRBV28 and TRBJ1-5; D gene ambiguous. CDR1 and CDR2 from the germline V gene are MDHEN and SYDVKM. This CDR3 has 12 amino acids. Trimming took off 10 bases at V and 0 bases at J, with 7 bases between the two ends. In nucleotides, the CDR3 is TGTGCCACGAGTTATAGCAATCAGCCCCAGCATTTT. Protein sequence: CATSYSNQPQHF.

This chain links TRBV7-9 with TRBJ2-3; D is unclear. Germline values: CDR1 SEHNR, CDR2 FQNEAQ (reference sequence). Trimming left V 3 bases short and J 5 bases short, with 12 bases between. The length of the CDR3 is 14 residues. CDR3 sequence reads: CASSFSNLIDTQYF. The DNA for the CDR3 is TGTGCCAGCAGCTTTTCAAATTTAATAGATACGCAGTATTTT.

V usage is TRBV11-2 and J usage is TRBJ2-5, with unresolved D. Germline assignment: CDR1 SGHAT and CDR2 FQNNGV. CDR3 length equals 13 residues. V was pared by 0 bases and J by 10 bases, with 12 bases between. The CDR3, as DNA: TGTGCCAGCAGCTTAGATCCCGGTTCGGGCCAGTACTTC. Its protein is CASSLDPGSGQYF.

V usage is TRBV11-3 and J usage is TRBJ2-2; 9 bases are a match to TRBD2. With V trimmed by 5 bases and J by 1 base, 2 bases remained unmatched. This CDR3 has 15 residues. Germline V gene lookup returns CDR1 SGHNT and CDR2 YENEEA. The CDR3, as DNA: TGTGCCAGCAGCCATAGCGGGGGGAACACCGGGGAGCTGTTTTTT. Protein sequence: CASSHSGGNTGELFF.

In regard to this clone: This specimen includes other DNA sequences encoding the same CDR3. The rearrangement uses TRBV19 and TRBJ2-7; D uncertain. V gave up 5 bases and J gave up 1 base, with 6 bases separating them. CDR1 and CDR2 (germline): LNHDA, SQIVND (reference sequence). The CDR3 spans 12 residues. The CDR3 here is CASSSGSYEQYF. Written as DNA, the CDR3 is TGTGCCAGTAGTTCAGGTTCCTACGAGCAGTACTTC.

The chain employs TRBV6-5 and TRBJ1-2, with TRBD1 matching over 8 bases. J gave up 12 bases and V 7 bases, and 7 bases lay outside the gene matches. The V gene's germline CDR1 is MNHEY and CDR2 SVGAGI. The CDR3 length is 11 residues. The CDR3 loop reads CASKQGAQNTF. CDR3 nucleotide sequence: TGTGCCAGCAAGCAGGGGGCGCAAAACACCTTC.

The chain carries TRBV10-1 and TRBJ1-2; TRBD1 agrees at 7 bases. Germline V gene lookup returns CDR1 WNHNN and CDR2 SYGVQD (reference sequence). V lost 6 bases to trimming and J lost 4 bases; unmatched junction nucleotides: 5. The CDR3 spans 13 residues. CDR3 nucleotide sequence: TGCGCCAGCAGCCGGGACAGCTCCTATGGCTACACCTTC. It specifies CASSRDSSYGYTF.

The V call is TRBV9, the J call TRBJ2-2, with D perhaps being TRBD1 or TRBD2 (6 bases each). There are 16 residues in the CDR3. Deletions cut 4 bases from V and 1 base from J, with 14 bases between. Germline V gene sequence: CDR1 SGDLS, CDR2 YYNGEE. DNA of the CDR3: TGTGCCAGCAGCCCAGGGGCGGGGAAGAACACCGGGGAGCTGTTTTTT. Protein product: CASSPGAGKNTGELFF.

This chain links TRBV2 with TRBJ1-2; D perhaps matches TRBD1 (5 bases). This CDR3 has 12 residues. Germline V gene lookup returns CDR1 SNHLY and CDR2 FYNNEI. The ends were cut back, 11 bases at V and 7 bases at J, with 17 bases in the middle. The CDR3 protein is CAASGGVGGYTF. The CDR3 DNA is TGTGCCGCTTCCGGGGGGGTTGGTGGCTACACCTTC.

The V gene is TRBV30, the J gene TRBJ2-2; D is perhaps TRBD2 (6 bases). CDR3 length equals 15 residues. Between the trimmed V and J ends, which lost 5 bases and 1 base, there was a span of 14 bases. Germline lookup yields CDR1 GTSNPN and CDR2 SVGIG (reference sequence). The CDR3 DNA sequence: TGTGCCTGGCATAATCCGGGACTGAACACCGGGGAGCTGTTTTTT. Its protein is CAWHNPGLNTGELFF.

This clone was counted once. V and J are TRBV5-5 and TRBJ1-1, with a tentative D call TRBD1 (5 bases). Trimming took off 2 bases at V and 2 bases at J, with 13 bases between the two ends. The CDR3 loop spans 15 amino acids. CDR1 is SGHKS, CDR2 YYEKEE, per germline (reference sequence). The CDR3 nucleotides are TGTGCCAGCAGCTTTCTCCGGGACGGCAACACTGAAGCTTTCTTT. Translation: CASSFLRDGNTEAFF. Drawing the rest from reference TRBV5-5 and TRBJ1-1, the complete variable domain is DAGVTQSPTHLIKTRGQQVTLRCSPISGHKSVSWYQQVLGQGPQFIFQYYEKEERGRGNFPDRFSARQFPNYSSELNVNALLLGDSALYLCASSFLRDGNTEAFFGQGTRLTVV.

This clone is a singleton in its sample. The chain couples TRBV5-5 to TRBJ2-6; D gene unclear. The CDR3 extends over 11 amino acids. The V end lost 5 bases, the J end lost 6 bases, and 3 bases lay between the germline ends. Germline assignment: CDR1 SGHKS and CDR2 YYEKEE (reference sequence). This CDR3 reads CASSAANVLTF. CDR3 nucleotide sequence: TGTGCCAGCAGTGCGGCCAACGTCCTGACTTTC.

This sequence joins TRBV30 and TRBJ2-1, with 11 bases lining up with TRBD2. CDR3 size: 15 residues. Germline CDR1 GTSNPN, CDR2 SVGIG (reference sequence). With 1 base clipped from V and 8 bases from J, the junction kept 7 bases outside the gene matches. CDR3 sequence (DNA): TGTGCCTGGAGTGATACTAGCGGGGGCTGGGATGAGCAGTTCTTC. Amino acid sequence: CAWSDTSGGWDEQFF.

V is TRBV18 and J is TRBJ2-7; D is uncertain. Trimming left V 2 bases short and J 3 bases short, with 11 bases between. This CDR3 contains 14 residues. Germline assignment: CDR1 KGHSH and CDR2 LQKENI. This CDR3 is CASSPSAEVYEQYF. As DNA, the CDR3 is TGTGCCAGCTCACCATCGGCAGAAGTCTACGAGCAGTACTTC.

A note on this clone: The same CDR3 arises from other DNA sequences in this sample as well. This rearrangement joins TRBV11-2 to TRBJ2-3, with unresolved D. The germline gives CDR1 SGHAT, CDR2 FQNNGV. V gave up 4 bases and J gave up 2 bases, with 4 bases separating them. This CDR3 has 12 amino acids. This CDR3 reads CASSSYTDTQYF. The CDR3 DNA is TGTGCCAGCAGCTCCTACACAGATACGCAGTATTTT. Drawing the rest from reference TRBV11-2 and TRBJ2-3, the complete variable domain is EAGVAQSPRYKIIEKRQSVAFWCNPISGHATLYWYQQILGQGPKLLIQFQNNGVVDDSQLPKDRFSAERLKGVDSTLKIQPAKLEDSAVYLCASSSYTDTQYFGPGTRLTVL.

V gene TRBV12-5 combines with J gene TRBJ1-5, with TRBD1 matching 9 bases. The junction had 11 bases not matched to a gene; V was cut back by 1 base and J by 1 base. The CDR3 covers 19 residues. Germline loops: CDR1 LGHNT, CDR2 FRNRAP. CDR3 in amino acids: CASGLGKQGAKYSNQPQHF. The CDR3 DNA follows: TGTGCTAGTGGTTTGGGCAAACAGGGGGCGAAGTACAGCAATCAGCCCCAGCATTTT.

This clone was observed a single time. CDR3 coding DNA: TGTGCCAGCAGCCCAAAGGACAACTATGGCTACACCTTC. Translation: CASSPKDNYGYTF. V usage is TRBV5-6 and J usage is TRBJ1-2; D remains ambiguous. The CDR3 has 13 residues. V gave up 4 bases and J gave up 2 bases, with 9 bases separating them. Germline CDR1 reads SGHDT; CDR2 reads YYEEEE.

The V gene is TRBV5-6, the J gene TRBJ2-7; D unresolved. The ends were cut back, 7 bases at V and 1 base at J, with 18 bases in the middle. The germline gives CDR1 SGHDT, CDR2 YYEEEE. The CDR3 is 15 amino acids. CDR3 sequence: CASGPTGAQSYEQYF. In nucleotides, the CDR3 is TGTGCCAGCGGCCCCACCGGCGCACAATCCTACGAGCAGTACTTC.

V usage is TRBV10-1 and J usage is TRBJ2-1; no reliable D call. The CDR3 consists of 15 residues. Trimming pared 0 bases from V and 2 bases from J, leaving 8 bases between. The germline CDR1 and CDR2 sequences are WNHNN and SYGVQD (reference sequence). The CDR3: CASSESATPYNEQFF. Written as DNA, the CDR3 is TGCGCCAGCAGTGAGTCGGCCACCCCCTACAATGAGCAGTTCTTC.

The chain uses TRBV5-1 and TRBJ2-7; TRBD2 agrees at 9 bases. Trimming removed 2 bases from V and 7 bases from J; junction bases left unmatched: 13. Germline values: CDR1 SGHRS, CDR2 YFSETQ. The CDR3 extends over 16 amino acids. CDR3 sequence reads: CASSLPSGGPRREQYF. As DNA, the CDR3 is TGCGCCAGCAGCTTACCCAGCGGGGGGCCCCGCCGGGAGCAGTACTTC.

This clone is a singleton in its sample. The CDR3: CASSPLRGSTEAFF. The DNA of the CDR3 is TGTGCCAGCAGCCCCTTAAGGGGGTCCACTGAAGCTTTCTTT. The chain carries TRBV9 and TRBJ1-1; a possible D gene is TRBD1 (6 bases). Germline CDR1 is SGDLS and CDR2 is YYNGEE. V lost 4 bases, J lost 4 bases, and 14 bases lay in between. CDR3 length: 14 amino acids. The whole variable domain, remainder taken from reference TRBV9 and TRBJ1-1, is DSGVTQTPKHLITATGQRVTLRCSPRSGDLSVYWYQQSLDQGLQFLIQYYNGEERAKGNILERFSAQQFPDLHSELNLSSLELGDSALYFCASSPLRGSTEAFFGQGTRLTVV.

With respect to this clone: Within the sample, other DNA sequences also encode this same CDR3. The CDR3 region is CASSLAGAETQYF. CDR3 nucleotides: TGTGCCAGCAGCTTAGCGGGGGCAGAGACCCAGTACTTC. The J gene is TRBJ2-5, the V gene TRBV7-9; the D gene is possibly TRBD1 (6 bases). CDR1 and CDR2 from the germline V gene are SEHNR and FQNEAQ (reference sequence). Trimming took off 0 bases at V and 4 bases at J, with 6 bases between the two ends. The CDR3 runs to 13 residues.

The chain is built from TRBV7-8 and TRBJ1-3; D possibly corresponds to TRBD1 (6 bases). In germline, CDR1 is SGHVS, CDR2 FQNEAQ. Trimming took off 5 bases at V and 2 bases at J, with 13 bases between the two ends. The CDR3 spans 15 residues. CDR3 sequence: CASSRLGTTGNTIYF. DNA for the CDR3: TGTGCCAGCAGCCGCCTGGGGACAACTGGAAACACCATATATTTT.

The chain carries TRBV5-4 and TRBJ2-4; 9 nucleotides match TRBD1. Unmatched junction bases numbered 4, after V lost 0 bases and J lost 0 bases. The CDR3 totals 17 residues. Germline V lookup: CDR1 SGHNT, CDR2 YYREEE (reference sequence). In nucleotides, the CDR3 is TGTGCCAGCAGCTTGGGGACAGGGGTCTTAGCCAAAAACATTCAGTACTTC. Translation gives CASSLGTGVLAKNIQYF. Variable domain in full (rest from reference TRBV5-4 and TRBJ2-4): ETGVTQSPTHLIKTRGQQVTLRCSSQSGHNTVSWYQQALGQGPQFIFQYYREEENGRGNFPPRFSGLQFPNYSSELNVNALELDDSALYLCASSLGTGVLAKNIQYFGAGTRLSVL.

The V and J genes are TRBV10-1 and TRBJ2-3; TRBD2 aligns across 12 bases. J was trimmed by 10 bases and V by 4 bases; bases with no gene match: 6. The CDR3 has 14 residues. Germline V gives CDR1 WNHNN, CDR2 SYGVQD (reference sequence). The CDR3 loop is CASSVTSGSGPQYF. In DNA form, the CDR3 reads TGCGCCAGCAGTGTGACTAGCGGGAGCGGCCCGCAGTATTTT.

The rearrangement joins TRBV9 to TRBJ2-7; maybe TRBD1 (6 bases). The CDR3 totals 17 residues. The V and J ends lost 3 bases and 6 bases respectively, with 25 bases between them. Germline CDR1 SGDLS, CDR2 YYNGEE. This chain's CDR3 is CASSASPQGVKSGEQYF. The CDR3 region has the DNA TGTGCCAGCAGCGCGTCCCCACAGGGAGTTAAGTCGGGCGAGCAGTACTTC.